This TCR beta chain was found in a study of shared clonotypes between healthy human individuals. Cells designated naive CD8 were CD45RO-negative and were positively selected for CCR7, with terminally differentiated effector memory CD45RA+ cells excluded. Profiling relied on immunoSEQ multiplex PCR, and the TCRdb table lists in-frame clones only, not all of them. The sample lists about 650,000 clones; about 95% were seen once. V was pared by 3 bases and J by 2 bases, with 8 bases between. The length of the CDR3 is 14 residues. The germline CDR1 and CDR2 sequences are SGHKS and YYEKEE (reference sequence).

Sequenced sample: naive CD8+ T cells sorted from blood. This receptor was taken from a woman younger than 45 in good health. J is TRBJ2-2 and V is TRBV5-5; the D is unclear. Here the CDR3 reads CASSSDVNTGELFF. For the CDR3, the DNA is TGTGCCAGCAGCTCGGACGTAAACACCGGGGAGCTGTTTTTT.